One and the same sample provided the 2 T cell receptor beta chains below, sequenced in a study of cytomegalovirus exposure and HLA in healthy donors. Vbeta (60) and Jbeta (13) primers were used in the PCR. This table comes from immunoSEQ multiplex PCR, and its TCRdb copy is limited to in-frame clones, with some not included. The sample includes 190,000 or so clones, approximately 80% seen only once; the top ten take under 0.8%. Sequencing was performed on PBMCs. These receptors were collected from a boy aged 5-17 years in good health and CMV-seronegative.

The V call is TRBV6-4, the J call TRBJ2-1; TRBD2 might be the D (6 bases). The germline gives CDR1 MRHNA, CDR2 SNTAGT. The V gene lost 2 bases and the J gene lost 8 bases, with 13 bases spanning the gap. The CDR3 covers 14 residues. CDR3 DNA sequence: TGTGCCAGCAGTGACGGGGGGATAGAGGATGAGCAGTTCTTC. This translates into CASSDGGIEDEQFF.

As regards this clone: Its ends do not fully match the called genes, so a read error is possible. The V call is TRBV7-7, the J call TRBJ2-2; 10 nucleotides align to TRBD2. This CDR3 has 16 residues. Germline V gives CDR1 SSHAT, CDR2 FNYEAQ (reference sequence). CDR3 DNA sequence: TGTGCTAGCAGCCCGAGGACTAGCGGGAACACCGGGGAGCTGTTTTTT. Its protein is CASSPRTSGNTGELFF.